This TCR beta chain derives from a study of early T cells in non-severe SARS-CoV-2 infection. About the study: Sequencing input comprised bulk RNA from unsorted whole blood; chain pairing was not available.

This clonotype was counted a single time. With a much larger clone just one base away, this may be a read error. TCRdb re-called the 5' RACE reads with MiXCR, one entry per CDR3 protein. The sample has approximately 27,000 distinct CDR3 sequences; over 8.5% are singletons. The clonotype originates from an adult who was a healthcare worker with PCR-confirmed SARS-CoV-2 infection or an uninfected control (not recorded which). The sequenced material came from whole blood.

The CDR3 here is CASSFRPNAEAFF. For the CDR3, the DNA is TGTGCCAGCAGTTTTCGGCCGAACGCTGAAGCTTTCTTT. The chain links TRBV12-3 or TRBV12-4 to TRBJ1-1; D call uncertain. The CDR3 has 13 residues.